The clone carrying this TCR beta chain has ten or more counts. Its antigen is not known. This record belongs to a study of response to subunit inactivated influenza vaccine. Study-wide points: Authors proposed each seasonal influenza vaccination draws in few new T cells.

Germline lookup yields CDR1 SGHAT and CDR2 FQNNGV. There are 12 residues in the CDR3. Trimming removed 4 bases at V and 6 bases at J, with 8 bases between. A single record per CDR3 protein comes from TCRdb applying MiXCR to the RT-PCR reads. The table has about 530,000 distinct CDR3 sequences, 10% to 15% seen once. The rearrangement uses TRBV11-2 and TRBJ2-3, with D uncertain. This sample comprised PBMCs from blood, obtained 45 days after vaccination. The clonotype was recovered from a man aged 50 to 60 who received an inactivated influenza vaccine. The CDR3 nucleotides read TGTGCCAGCAGCTCGCCCACCGATACGCAGTATTTT. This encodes CASSSPTDTQYF.